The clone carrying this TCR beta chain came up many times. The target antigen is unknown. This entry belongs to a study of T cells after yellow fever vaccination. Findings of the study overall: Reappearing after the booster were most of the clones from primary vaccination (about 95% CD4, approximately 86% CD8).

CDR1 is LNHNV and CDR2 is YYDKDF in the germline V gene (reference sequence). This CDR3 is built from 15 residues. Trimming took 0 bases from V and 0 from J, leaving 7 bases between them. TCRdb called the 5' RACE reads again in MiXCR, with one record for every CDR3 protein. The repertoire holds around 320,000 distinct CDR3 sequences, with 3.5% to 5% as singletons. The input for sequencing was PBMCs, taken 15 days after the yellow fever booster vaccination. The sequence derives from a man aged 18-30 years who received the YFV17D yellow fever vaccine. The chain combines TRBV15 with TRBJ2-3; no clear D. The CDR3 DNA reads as TGTGCCACCAGCAGAGATTTGGTCAGCACAGATACGCAGTATTTT. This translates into CATSRDLVSTDTQYF.